This T cell receptor (beta chain) came from a study of control samples from healthy donors and cancer patients. The ends were cut back, 4 bases at V and 0 bases at J, with 16 bases in the middle. This CDR3 has 17 amino acids. Germline V gene sequence: CDR1 LNHDA, CDR2 SQIVND (reference sequence). Repertoires were generated with immunoSEQ multiplex PCR, while TCRdb's copy carries only in-frame clones and drops some. The top ten hold around 23% of the sample, which has over 8,000 clones, approximately 91% seen once. Sequencing was carried out using PBMCs. This rearrangement joins TRBV19 to TRBJ1-3; possibly TRBD1 for D (6 bases). The receptor comes from a man in his sixties with colorectal cancer. The CDR3 loop reads CASSTRQVVSSGNTIYF. CDR3 bases: TGTGCCAGTAGTACACGACAGGTGGTCAGCTCTGGAAACACCATATATTTT.